The text below deals with one TCR beta chain. V gave up 3 bases and J gave up 6 bases, with 18 bases separating them. The germline gives CDR1 MDHEN, CDR2 SYDVKM. The CDR3 sequence is 15 residues long. This sample was taken from a study of blood T cell repertoires in COVID-19. Across the whole study: Sources were T cells, B-cell-depleted T cells, or PBMCs; the material itself was cDNA or gDNA.

Membership in each cohort depended on participant-reported clinical history. Exposed enrollees encountered a COVID-19 case at some point within 2 weeks before study entry. TCRdb's copy holds only in-frame clones and misses some; the assay was immunoSEQ multiplex PCR. The sample yields 350,000 to 500,000 clones, over 75% seen once. Sequencing input: PBMCs or T cells enriched from blood (not recorded which). V gene TRBV28 combines with J gene TRBJ2-7, with D perhaps TRBD1 (6 bases). This sequence was found in a woman aged 18-35 years who had been exposed to COVID-19. CDR3 residues: CASSFFGQGKIEQYF. The CDR3 DNA follows: TGTGCCAGCAGTTTCTTCGGGCAGGGGAAAATCGAGCAGTACTTC.